Reported below is one TCR beta chain. The data are from a study of blood T cell repertoires in COVID-19. The overall study: The origin of the acute and convalescent COVID-19 samples was the United States, Italy and Spain. PBMCs, B-cell-depleted T cells, or T cells provided the cDNA or gDNA that made up the material.

Original processing notes: Estimated nucleated cell counts came from reference gene primer amplification. Sequencing used immunoSEQ multiplex PCR; TCRdb keeps in-frame clones, though not all of them. That table supplies the V and J calls and clone size; D and trimming were determined from the DNA. The sample carries 150,000 to 200,000 clones, 87% recorded once. Specimen: peripheral blood. This clonotype originated in a human donor in a cohort sampled during active COVID-19.

CDR3 nucleotide sequence: TGTGCCAACCCTCCGCGTACAGGGGAGAAGGCCGGGGAGCTGTTTTTT. This gives the protein CANPPRTGEKAGELFF. J is TRBJ2-2 and V is TRBV10-3; 7 positions match TRBD1. Germline V gives CDR1 ENHRY, CDR2 SYGVKD. V shed 10 bases and J 6 bases; nucleotides not matched to a gene: 17. CDR3 length equals 16 residues.